This section outlines one TCR beta chain sequence together with its context. Seattle enrolled patients during active infection and tracked them longitudinally. In the original processing: Estimation of nucleated cell counts was performed using reference gene primer amplification. Using immunoSEQ multiplex PCR, the repertoire was profiled, and TCRdb retains in-frame clones only, with some absent. The D gene and trimming were derived from the DNA, and the V and J assignments and clone size from that table. The sample has some 180,000 clones, around nine tenths seen once; the top ten hold roughly a sixth. The sample belongs to a study of blood T cell repertoires in COVID-19. V shed 7 bases and J shed 7 bases, with 9 bases lying between them. Germline assignment: CDR1 KGHDR and CDR2 SFDVKD. The CDR3 extends over 12 amino acids.

V gene TRBV24-1 combines with J gene TRBJ2-2, with D possibly being TRBD1 (6 bases). Sequenced input: peripheral blood. The TCR was taken from a man aged 50-60 years with COVID-19, enrolled during active disease. The CDR3 DNA reads as TGTGCCACCAGCCAGGGGTTCGGGGAGCTGTTTTTT. Translated: CATSQGFGELFF.